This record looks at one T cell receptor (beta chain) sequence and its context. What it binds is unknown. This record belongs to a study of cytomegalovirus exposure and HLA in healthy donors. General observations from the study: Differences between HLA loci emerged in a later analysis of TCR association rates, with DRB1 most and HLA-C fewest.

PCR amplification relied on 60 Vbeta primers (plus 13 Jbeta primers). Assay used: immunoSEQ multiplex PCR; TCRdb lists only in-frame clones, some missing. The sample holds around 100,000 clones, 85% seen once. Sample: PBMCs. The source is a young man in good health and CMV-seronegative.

CDR3 nucleotides: TGTGCCAGCAGCCAGACAGGGGGGAGCACTGAAGCTTTCTTT. Amino acid sequence: CASSQTGGSTEAFF. This chain joins TRBV9 and TRBJ1-1; 9 bases fit TRBD1. Germline V gene sequence: CDR1 SGDLS, CDR2 YYNGEE. The CDR3 contains 14 residues. The junction had 5 bases not matched to a gene; V was cut back by 4 bases and J by 4 bases.